Reported below is one T cell receptor beta chain. Trimming took off 8 bases at V and 0 bases at J, with 14 bases between the two ends. CDR1 and CDR2 (germline): SNHLY, FYNNEI. This CDR3 is built from 14 residues. The sample belongs to a study of beta chain features in type 1 diabetes. The authors reverse transcribed all of the isolated RNA, so sequencing captured expressed TCRB transcripts. Generated by immunoSEQ multiplex PCR, the TCRdb table keeps only in-frame clones and is missing some. Of some 250,000 clones listed, about 30% were seen once; the top ten hold 4%. What was sequenced was central memory CD4+ T cells from blood. The chain combines TRBV2 with TRBJ2-7; D unresolved. This receptor was taken from a man under 40 in good health. CDR3: CASVRTASSYEQYF. The CDR3 DNA is TGTGCCAGCGTACGGACGGCTAGCTCCTACGAGCAGTACTTC.